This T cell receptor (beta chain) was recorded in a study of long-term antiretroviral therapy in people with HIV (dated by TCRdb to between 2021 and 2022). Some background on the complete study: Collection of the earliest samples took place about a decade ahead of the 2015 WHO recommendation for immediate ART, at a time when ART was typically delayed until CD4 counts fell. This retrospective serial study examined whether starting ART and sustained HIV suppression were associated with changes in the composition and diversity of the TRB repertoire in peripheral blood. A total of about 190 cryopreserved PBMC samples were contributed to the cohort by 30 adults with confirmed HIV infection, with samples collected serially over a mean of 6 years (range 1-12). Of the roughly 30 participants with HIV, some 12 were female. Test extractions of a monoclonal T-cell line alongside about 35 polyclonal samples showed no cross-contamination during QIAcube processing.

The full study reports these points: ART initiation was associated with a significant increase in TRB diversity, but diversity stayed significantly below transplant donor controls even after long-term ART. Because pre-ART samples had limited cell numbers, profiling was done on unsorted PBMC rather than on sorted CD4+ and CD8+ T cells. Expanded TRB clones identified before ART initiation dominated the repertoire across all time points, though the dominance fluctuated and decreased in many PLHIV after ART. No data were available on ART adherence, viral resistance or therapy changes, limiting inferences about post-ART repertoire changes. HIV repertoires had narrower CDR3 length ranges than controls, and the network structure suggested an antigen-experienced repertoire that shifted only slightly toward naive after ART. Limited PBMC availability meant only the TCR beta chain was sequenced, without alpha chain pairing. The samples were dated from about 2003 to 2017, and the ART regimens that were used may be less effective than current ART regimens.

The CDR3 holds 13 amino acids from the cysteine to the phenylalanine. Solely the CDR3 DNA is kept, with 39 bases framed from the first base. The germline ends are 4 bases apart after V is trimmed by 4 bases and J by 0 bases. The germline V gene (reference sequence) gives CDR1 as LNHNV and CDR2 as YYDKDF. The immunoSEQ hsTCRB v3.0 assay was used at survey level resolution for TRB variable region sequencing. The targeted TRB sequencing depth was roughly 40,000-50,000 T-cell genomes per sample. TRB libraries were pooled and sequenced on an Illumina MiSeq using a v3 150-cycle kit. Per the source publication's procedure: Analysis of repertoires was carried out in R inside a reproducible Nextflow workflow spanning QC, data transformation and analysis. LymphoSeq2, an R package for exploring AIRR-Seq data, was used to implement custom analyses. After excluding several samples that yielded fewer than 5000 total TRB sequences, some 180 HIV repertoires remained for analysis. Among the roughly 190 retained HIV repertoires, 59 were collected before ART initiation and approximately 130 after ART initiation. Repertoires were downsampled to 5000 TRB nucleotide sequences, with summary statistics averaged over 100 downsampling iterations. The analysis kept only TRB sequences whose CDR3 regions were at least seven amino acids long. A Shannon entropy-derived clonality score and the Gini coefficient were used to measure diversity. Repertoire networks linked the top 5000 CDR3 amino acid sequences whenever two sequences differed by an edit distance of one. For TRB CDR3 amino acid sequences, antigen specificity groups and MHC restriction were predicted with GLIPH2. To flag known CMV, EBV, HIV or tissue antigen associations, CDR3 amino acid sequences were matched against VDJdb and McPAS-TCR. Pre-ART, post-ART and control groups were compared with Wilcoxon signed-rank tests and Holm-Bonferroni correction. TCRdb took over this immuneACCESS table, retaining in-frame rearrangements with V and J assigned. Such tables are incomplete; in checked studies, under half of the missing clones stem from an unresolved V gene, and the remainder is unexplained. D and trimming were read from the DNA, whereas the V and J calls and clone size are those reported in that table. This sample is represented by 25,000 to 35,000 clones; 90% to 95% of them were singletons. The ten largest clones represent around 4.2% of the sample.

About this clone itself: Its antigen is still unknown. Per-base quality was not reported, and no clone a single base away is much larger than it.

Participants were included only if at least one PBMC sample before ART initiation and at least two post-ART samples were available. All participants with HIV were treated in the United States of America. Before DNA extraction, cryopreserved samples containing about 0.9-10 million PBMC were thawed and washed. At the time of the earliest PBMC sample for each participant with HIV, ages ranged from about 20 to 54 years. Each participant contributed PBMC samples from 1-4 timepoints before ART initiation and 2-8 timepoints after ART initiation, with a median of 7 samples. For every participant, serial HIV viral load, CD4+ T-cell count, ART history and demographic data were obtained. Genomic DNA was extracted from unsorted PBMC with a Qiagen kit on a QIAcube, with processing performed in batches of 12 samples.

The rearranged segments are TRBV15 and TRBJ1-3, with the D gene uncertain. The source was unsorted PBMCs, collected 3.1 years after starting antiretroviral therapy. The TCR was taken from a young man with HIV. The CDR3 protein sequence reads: CATSKGSGNTIYF. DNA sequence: TGTGCCACCAGCAAAGGCTCTGGAAACACCATATATTTT.